This TCR beta chain is drawn from a study of blood T cell repertoires in COVID-19. Study-wide background: COVID-19 samples from acute and convalescent phases originated in the United States, Italy and Spain. PBMCs, B-cell-depleted T cells, or T cells were the source of the cDNA or gDNA that made up the material.

This clone is a singleton in its sample. The V end was cut by 7 bases, the J end by 2 bases, with 12 bases between. Per germline, CDR1 MNHEY and CDR2 SVGAGI. The CDR3 extends over 13 amino acids. As originally analysed: Amplification with reference gene primers provided the estimates of nucleated cell counts. Produced via immunoSEQ multiplex PCR; TCRdb's table is partial and in-frame only. The DNA was the basis for D and trimming; V, J and clone size are from that table. This table has about 240,000 clones, about 85% appearing once. This TCR was sampled from a man in his thirties or forties who had recovered from COVID-19. Input material: peripheral blood. This rearrangement joins TRBV6-5 to TRBJ2-7; D ambiguous. CDR3 sequence: CASTNFYPYEQYF. CDR3 coding DNA: TGTGCCAGCACGAACTTTTATCCCTACGAGCAGTACTTC.